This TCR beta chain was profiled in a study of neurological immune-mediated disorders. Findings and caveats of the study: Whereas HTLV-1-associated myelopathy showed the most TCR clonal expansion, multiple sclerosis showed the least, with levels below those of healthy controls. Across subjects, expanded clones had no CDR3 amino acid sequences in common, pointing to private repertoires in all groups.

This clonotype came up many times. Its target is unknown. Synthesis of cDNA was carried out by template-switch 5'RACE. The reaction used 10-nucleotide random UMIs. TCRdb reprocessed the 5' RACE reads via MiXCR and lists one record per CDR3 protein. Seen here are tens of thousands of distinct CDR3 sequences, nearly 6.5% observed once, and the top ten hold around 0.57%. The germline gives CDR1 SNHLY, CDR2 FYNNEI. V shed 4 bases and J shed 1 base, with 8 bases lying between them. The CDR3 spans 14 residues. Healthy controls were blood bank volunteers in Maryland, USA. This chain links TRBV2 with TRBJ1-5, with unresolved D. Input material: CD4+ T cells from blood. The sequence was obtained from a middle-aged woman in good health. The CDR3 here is CASSAETSNQPQHF. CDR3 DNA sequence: TGTGCCAGCAGTGCCGAAACAAGCAATCAGCCCCAGCATTTT.